The 13 T cell receptor beta chains given below trace back to one sample, sequenced in a study of Ad26.COV2.S vaccination and SARS-CoV-2 variants. TCRdb's table, derived via immunoSEQ multiplex PCR, lists solely in-frame clones and lacks some. The data contain roughly 350,000 clones, around 89% of them singletons. Treatment of the sample: 15 to 20 received Ad26.COV2.S at low or high dose, single or two shots; several received placebo; per-sample allocation not given. All samples were drawn on day 63, counting from the first vaccine or placebo injection. The input for sequencing was peripheral blood, taken in a trial of Ad26.COV2.S vaccine versus placebo. The receptor source for this set is a person between 18 and 59 years old who received the Ad26.COV2.S COVID-19 vaccine or a placebo.

The V and J genes are TRBV30 and TRBJ1-3; D is perhaps TRBD1 (6 bases). The CDR3 runs to 17 residues. Germline CDR1 is GTSNPN and CDR2 is SVGIG (reference sequence). Trimming cost V 0 bases and J 0 bases, with 15 bases left between them. In DNA form, the CDR3 reads TGTGCCTGGAGTGTAAAACAGGGATGGGACTCTGGAAACACCATATATTTT. Its translation: CAWSVKQGWDSGNTIYF.

This clone showed up just a few times. The gene calls are TRBV30 and TRBJ1-2; D call uncertain. The germline V and J ends were trimmed by 3 bases and 7 bases, with 15 bases remaining between them. The CDR3 extends over 13 amino acids. Germline assignment: CDR1 GTSNPN and CDR2 SVGIG (reference sequence). Here the CDR3 reads CAWRGKVLGGYTF. The CDR3 nucleotides read TGTGCCTGGAGGGGTAAGGTCCTCGGTGGCTACACCTTC.

This sequence joins TRBV13 and TRBJ1-3, with D possibly being TRBD1 (5 bases). The germline CDR1 and CDR2 sequences are PRHDT and FYEKMQ (reference sequence). The ends were cut back, 0 bases at V and 4 bases at J, with 16 bases in the middle. This CDR3 is built from 17 residues. CDR3 region: CASSLGAGQRLGNTIYF. The CDR3 DNA sequence: TGTGCCAGCAGCTTAGGCGCGGGGCAGCGCCTCGGAAACACCATATATTTT.

J is TRBJ1-6 and V is TRBV7-2; maybe TRBD1 (6 bases). Germline CDR1 and CDR2: SGHTA and FQGNSA. V was cut by 5 bases and J by 5 bases, with 10 bases left in between. The CDR3 is made up of 14 amino acids. For the CDR3, the DNA is TGTGCCAGCAGCCTAGGACAGAATAATTCACCCCTCCACTTT. Translation: CASSLGQNNSPLHF.

This clone was seen only a few times. The chain joins TRBV6-2 or TRBV6-3 to TRBJ2-5; D is possibly TRBD1 or TRBD2 (5 bases each). CDR1 MNHEY and CDR2 SVGEGT come from the germline V gene. Deletions cut 4 bases from V and 1 base from J, with 16 bases between. The CDR3 extends over 16 amino acids. The DNA for the CDR3 is TGTGCCAGCAGTTCGCTCCTAGCTGGGACCCAAGAGACCCAGTACTTC. Its translation: CASSSLLAGTQETQYF.

The V gene is TRBV7-2, the J gene TRBJ2-1, with 12 bases lining up with TRBD2. Germline CDR1 is SGHTA and CDR2 is FQGNSA. V lost 3 bases, J lost 13 bases, and 7 bases stayed unmatched. The CDR3 has 14 residues. This chain's CDR3 is CASSFSSGRAYQFF. CDR3 sequence (DNA): TGTGCCAGCAGCTTCTCTAGCGGGAGGGCCTATCAGTTCTTC.

The chain uses TRBV19 and TRBJ1-1, with a possible D match to TRBD1 (5 bases). CDR1 LNHDA and CDR2 SQIVND come from the germline V gene (reference sequence). V lost 4 bases to trimming and J lost 1 base, with 7 bases between them. The CDR3 extends over 13 amino acids. The CDR3 here is CASSRTGNTEAFF. The CDR3 DNA sequence: TGTGCCAGTAGTAGAACAGGGAACACTGAAGCTTTCTTT.

The chain carries TRBV5-4 and TRBJ2-6, with 8 bases matching TRBD1. With V trimmed by 5 bases and J by 2 bases, 12 bases remained unmatched. Germline lookup yields CDR1 SGHNT and CDR2 YYREEE (reference sequence). The CDR3 has 18 amino acids. The CDR3: CASRMTGAGLAGANVLTF. The CDR3 DNA reads as TGTGCCAGCAGAATGACAGGGGCGGGTCTAGCTGGGGCCAACGTCCTGACTTTC.

This clone was seen once. J is TRBJ2-1 and V is TRBV12-5; the match to TRBD2 covers 9 bases. The CDR3 sequence is 17 residues long. Germline V gene sequence: CDR1 LGHNT, CDR2 FRNRAP. With V trimmed by 2 bases and J by 6 bases, 11 bases remained unmatched. CDR3 amino acids: CASGLTLAGVWPNEQFF. CDR3 bases: TGTGCTAGTGGTTTGACCTTAGCGGGAGTCTGGCCCAATGAGCAGTTCTTC.

V gene TRBV18 combines with J gene TRBJ1-5; no clear D. Germline V gene sequence: CDR1 KGHSH, CDR2 LQKENI. This CDR3 has 13 amino acids. Trimming cost V 3 bases and J 2 bases, with 5 bases left between them. The CDR3: CASSPSRNQPQHF. The CDR3 DNA follows: TGTGCCAGCTCACCCAGCCGCAATCAGCCCCAGCATTTT.

The V call is TRBV27, the J call TRBJ2-7, with TRBD2 matching 10 bases. With 4 bases clipped from V and 2 bases from J, the junction kept 8 bases outside the gene matches. The germline V gene has CDR1 MNHEY and CDR2 SMNVEV (reference sequence). The CDR3 length is 16 residues. The CDR3 DNA is TGTGCCAGCAGTTCAAGGACTAGCGGAGCCACCTACGAGCAGTACTTC. Translating it yields CASSSRTSGATYEQYF.

CDR3 region: CASSLGTGEDEQFF. As DNA, the CDR3 is TGTGCCAGCAGCCTTGGGACAGGGGAGGATGAGCAGTTCTTC. V is TRBV7-8 and J is TRBJ2-1; 10 bases are a match to TRBD1. Germline V lookup: CDR1 SGHVS, CDR2 FQNEAQ. The CDR3 totals 14 residues. Trimming at V came to 5 bases and at J to 8 bases, leaving 6 bases not matched to a gene.

The V call is TRBV10-3, the J call TRBJ2-2, with 11 nucleotides matching TRBD2. The CDR3 is 16 residues long. Germline V gene sequence: CDR1 ENHRY, CDR2 SYGVKD. V was clipped by 6 bases and J by 3 bases; unmatched bases: 6. The CDR3 protein is CAIRGTSGPHTGELFF. The CDR3 DNA follows: TGTGCCATCAGGGGGACTAGCGGTCCACACACCGGGGAGCTGTTTTTT.